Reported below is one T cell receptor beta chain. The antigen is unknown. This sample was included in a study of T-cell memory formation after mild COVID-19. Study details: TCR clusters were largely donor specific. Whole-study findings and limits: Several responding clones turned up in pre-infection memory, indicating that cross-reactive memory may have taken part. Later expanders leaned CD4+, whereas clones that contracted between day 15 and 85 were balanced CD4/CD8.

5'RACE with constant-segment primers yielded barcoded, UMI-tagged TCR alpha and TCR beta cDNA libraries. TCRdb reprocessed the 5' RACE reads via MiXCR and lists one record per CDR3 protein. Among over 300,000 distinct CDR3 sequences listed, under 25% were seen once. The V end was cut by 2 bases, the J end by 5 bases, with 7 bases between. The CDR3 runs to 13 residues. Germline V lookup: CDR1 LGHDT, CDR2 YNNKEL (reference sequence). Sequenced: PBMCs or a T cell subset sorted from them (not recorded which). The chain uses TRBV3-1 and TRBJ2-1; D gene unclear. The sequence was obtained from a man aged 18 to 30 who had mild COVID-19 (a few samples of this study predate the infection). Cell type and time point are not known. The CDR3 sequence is CASSQRTNNEQFF. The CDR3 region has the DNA TGTGCCAGCAGCCAACGGACCAACAATGAGCAGTTCTTC.